This T cell receptor beta chain was documented in a study of human T cells and chemical hapten exposure. At the level of the study: The patients were mostly female; they had alopecia areata, totalis or universalis. General study results and limits: With regard to DPC sensitization, TCRs above 1 in 1000 frequency did not change.

Specified time point: patch test 3, about 24 weeks after DPC sensitization. Treatment reported: therapeutic diphenylcyclopropenone sensitization with weekly scalp DPC. Prior to application of each patch test, blood was drawn. Unfractionated whole blood was the source of the extracted total RNA. This clonotype was seen ten or more times. Its antigen is as yet unknown. TCRdb re-derived calls from the RACE reads in MiXCR, one entry per CDR3 protein. The repertoire holds approximately 160,000 distinct CDR3 sequences, around 30% seen once, with about 2% in the top ten. Germline loops: CDR1 SGHTA, CDR2 FQGNSA. This CDR3 has 14 residues. The V and J ends lost 2 bases and 6 bases respectively, with 11 bases between them.

Here the sequenced sample was whole blood, taken in connection with sensitization to the hapten diphenylcyclopropenone (DPC). This clonotype was sampled from a woman in her late teens or twenties with alopecia areata. Some clones in this sample may be carry-over from other donors' samples. The genes are TRBV7-2 and TRBJ2-1; possible D gene TRBD2, 5 bases. CDR3 DNA sequence: TGTGCCAGCAGCTTACCCCCTAGCTTCAATGAGCAGTTCTTC. Its protein product is CASSLPPSFNEQFF. Together with reference TRBV7-2 and TRBJ2-1, the CDR3 gives the full variable domain: GAGVSQSPSNKVTEKGKDVELRCDPISGHTALYWYRQSLGQGLEFLIYFQGNSAPDKSGLPSDRFSAERTGGSVSTLTIQRTQQEDSAVYLCASSLPPSFNEQFFGPGTRLTVL.